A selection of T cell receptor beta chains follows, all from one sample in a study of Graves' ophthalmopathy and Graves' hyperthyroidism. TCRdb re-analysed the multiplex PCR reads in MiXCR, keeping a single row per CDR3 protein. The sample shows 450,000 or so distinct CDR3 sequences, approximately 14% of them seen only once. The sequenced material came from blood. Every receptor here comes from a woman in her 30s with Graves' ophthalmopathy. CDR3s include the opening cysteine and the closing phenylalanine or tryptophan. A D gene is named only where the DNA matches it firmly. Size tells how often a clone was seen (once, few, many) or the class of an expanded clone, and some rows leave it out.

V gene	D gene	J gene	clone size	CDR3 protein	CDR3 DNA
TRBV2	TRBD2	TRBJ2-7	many	CASQESGLVTYEQYF	TGTGCCAGCCAAGAGTCGGGACTAGTTACGTACGAGCAGTACTTC
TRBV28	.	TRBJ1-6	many	CASSFRRVSNSPLHF	TGTGCCAGCAGTTTCAGGCGGGTTAGCAATTCACCCCTCCACTTT
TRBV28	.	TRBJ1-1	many	CASSFIGRGNTEAFF	TGTGCCAGCAGTTTTATCGGACGGGGGAACACTGAAGCTTTCTTT
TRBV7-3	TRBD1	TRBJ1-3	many	CASSVNRGPGNTIYF	TGTGCCAGCAGCGTAAACAGGGGGCCTGGAAACACCATATATTTT
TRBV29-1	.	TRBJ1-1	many	CSVDGPEAFF	TGCAGCGTTGATGGGCCAGAAGCTTTCTTT
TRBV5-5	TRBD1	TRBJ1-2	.	CASIDRGDYGYTF	TGTGCCAGCATAGACAGGGGCGACTATGGCTACACCTTC
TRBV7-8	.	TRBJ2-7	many	CASRPPDRGRYEQYF	TGTGCCAGCAGGCCCCCCGACCGGGGGAGGTACGAGCAGTACTTC
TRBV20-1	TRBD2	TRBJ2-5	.	CSARSRTSGEETQYF	TGCAGTGCTAGATCTAGGACTAGCGGGGAAGAGACCCAGTACTTC
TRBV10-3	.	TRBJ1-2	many	CAIRRTDSRTYGYTF	TGTGCCATCAGGAGGACGGACTCCCGGACCTATGGCTACACCTTC
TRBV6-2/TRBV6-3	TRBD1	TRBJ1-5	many	CASRSGQGAYSNQPQHF	TGTGCCAGCAGATCCGGACAGGGGGCCTATAGCAATCAGCCCCAGCATTTT
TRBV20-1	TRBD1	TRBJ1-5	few	CSAGQGAYSNQPQHF	TGCAGTGCTGGACAGGGGGCCTATAGCAATCAGCCCCAGCATTTT
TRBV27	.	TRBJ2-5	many	CASRNQETQYF	TGTGCCAGCAGGAACCAAGAGACCCAGTACTTC
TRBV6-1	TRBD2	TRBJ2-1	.	CASSELAGGNEQFF	TGTGCCAGCAGTGAGCTAGCGGGGGGCAATGAGCAGTTCTTC
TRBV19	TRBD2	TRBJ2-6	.	CASITRGGNSGANVLTF	TGTGCCAGTATAACCCGGGGGGGCAACTCTGGGGCCAACGTCCTGACTTTC
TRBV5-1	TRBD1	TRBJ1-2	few	CASSWSPGQGDYGYTF	TGCGCCAGCAGCTGGTCACCGGGACAGGGAGACTATGGCTACACCTTC
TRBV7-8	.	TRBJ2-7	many	CASSLVLGGEVEQYF	TGTGCCAGCAGCTTAGTTCTCGGGGGAGAGGTCGAGCAGTACTTC
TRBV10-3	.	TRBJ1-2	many	CAISEAGAAYGYTF	TGTGCCATCAGTGAGGCAGGAGCCGCCTATGGCTACACCTTC
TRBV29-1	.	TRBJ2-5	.	CSVEGGQSETQYF	TGCAGCGTTGAGGGTGGACAGTCAGAGACCCAGTACTTC
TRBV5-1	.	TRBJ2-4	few	CASSLGGNEAKNIQYF	TGCGCCAGCAGCTTGGGAGGGAATGAAGCCAAAAACATTCAGTACTTC
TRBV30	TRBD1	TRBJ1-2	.	CAWSTSGTGASGYTF	TGTGCCTGGAGTACATCCGGGACAGGGGCGTCGGGCTACACCTTC
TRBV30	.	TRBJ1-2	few	CAWSGTNYGYTF	TGTGCCTGGAGTGGGACTAACTATGGCTACACCTTC
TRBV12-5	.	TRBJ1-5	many	CASGLAVNNQPQHF	TGTGCTAGTGGTTTGGCGGTGAACAATCAGCCCCAGCATTTT